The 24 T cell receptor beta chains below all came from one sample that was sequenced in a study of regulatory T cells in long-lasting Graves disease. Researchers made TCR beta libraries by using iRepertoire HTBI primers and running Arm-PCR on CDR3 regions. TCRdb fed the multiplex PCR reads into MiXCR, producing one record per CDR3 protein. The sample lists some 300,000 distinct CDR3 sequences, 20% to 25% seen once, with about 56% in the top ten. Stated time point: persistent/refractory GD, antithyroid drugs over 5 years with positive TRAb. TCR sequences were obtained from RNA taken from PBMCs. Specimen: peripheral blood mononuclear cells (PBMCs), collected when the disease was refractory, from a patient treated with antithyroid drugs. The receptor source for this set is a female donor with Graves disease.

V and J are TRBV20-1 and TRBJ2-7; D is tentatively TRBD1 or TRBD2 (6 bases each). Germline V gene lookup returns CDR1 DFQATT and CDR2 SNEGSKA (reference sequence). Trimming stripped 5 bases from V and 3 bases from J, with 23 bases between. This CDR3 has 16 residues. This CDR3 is CSAFGGGLADYYEQYF. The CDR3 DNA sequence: TGCAGTGCTTTCGGTGGGGGGCTAGCAGATTACTACGAGCAGTACTTC.

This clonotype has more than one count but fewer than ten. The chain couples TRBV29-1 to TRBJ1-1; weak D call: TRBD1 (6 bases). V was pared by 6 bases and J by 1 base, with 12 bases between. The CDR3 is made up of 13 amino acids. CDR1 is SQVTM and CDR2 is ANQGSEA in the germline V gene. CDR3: CSVTQGGNTEAFF. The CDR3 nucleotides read TGCAGCGTAACACAGGGCGGGAACACTGAAGCTTTCTTT.

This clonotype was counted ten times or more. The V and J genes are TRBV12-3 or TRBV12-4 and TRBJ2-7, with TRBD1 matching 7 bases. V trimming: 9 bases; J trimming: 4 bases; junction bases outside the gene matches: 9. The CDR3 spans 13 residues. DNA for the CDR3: TGTGCCAGTCGACAGGGAAGAAATTACGAGCAGTACTTC. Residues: CASRQGRNYEQYF.

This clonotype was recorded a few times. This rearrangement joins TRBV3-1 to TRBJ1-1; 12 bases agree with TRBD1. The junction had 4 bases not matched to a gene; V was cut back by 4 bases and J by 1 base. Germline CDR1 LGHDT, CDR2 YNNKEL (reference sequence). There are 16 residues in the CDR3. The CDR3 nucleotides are TGTGCCAGCAGCCCTCGGGACAGGGGGCCGAACACTGAAGCTTTCTTT. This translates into CASSPRDRGPNTEAFF.

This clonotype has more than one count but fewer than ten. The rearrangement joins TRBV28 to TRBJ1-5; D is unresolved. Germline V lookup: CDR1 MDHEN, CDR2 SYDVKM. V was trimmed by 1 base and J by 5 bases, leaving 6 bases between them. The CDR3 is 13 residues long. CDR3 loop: CASSLYKYQPQHF. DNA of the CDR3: TGTGCCAGCAGTTTATACAAATATCAGCCCCAGCATTTT.

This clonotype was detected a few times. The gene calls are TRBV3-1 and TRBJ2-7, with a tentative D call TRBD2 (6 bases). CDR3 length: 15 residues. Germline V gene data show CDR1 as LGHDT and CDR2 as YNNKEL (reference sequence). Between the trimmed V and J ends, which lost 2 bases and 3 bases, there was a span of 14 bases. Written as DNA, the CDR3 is TGTGCCAGCAGCCAAATGGGACTTCCTAACTACGAGCAGTACTTC. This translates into CASSQMGLPNYEQYF.

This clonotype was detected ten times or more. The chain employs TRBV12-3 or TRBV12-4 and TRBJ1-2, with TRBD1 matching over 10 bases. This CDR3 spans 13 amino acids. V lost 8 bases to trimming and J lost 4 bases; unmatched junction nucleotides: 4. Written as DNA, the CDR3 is TGTGCCAGCGAGGGACAGGGGTCCTATGGCTACACCTTC. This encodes CASEGQGSYGYTF.

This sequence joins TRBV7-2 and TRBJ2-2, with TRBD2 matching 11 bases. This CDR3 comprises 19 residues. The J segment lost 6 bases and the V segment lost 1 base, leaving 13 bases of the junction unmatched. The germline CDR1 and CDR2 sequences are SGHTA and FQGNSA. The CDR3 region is CASSLGDDSGRGRPGELFF. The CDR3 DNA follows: TGTGCCAGCAGCTTAGGAGACGATAGCGGGAGGGGACGACCCGGGGAGCTGTTTTTT.

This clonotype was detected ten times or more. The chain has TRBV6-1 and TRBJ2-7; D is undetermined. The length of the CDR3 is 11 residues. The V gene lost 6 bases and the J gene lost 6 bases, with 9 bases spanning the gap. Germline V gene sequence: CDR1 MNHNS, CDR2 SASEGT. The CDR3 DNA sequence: TGTGCCAGCAGGCGACTGGGCGAGCAGTACTTC. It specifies CASRRLGEQYF.

CDR3 sequence: CASSLQVGELFF. The CDR3 DNA sequence: TGTGCCAGCAGTTTACAGGTCGGGGAGCTGTTTTTT. J is TRBJ2-2 and V is TRBV28; D remains ambiguous. The CDR3 extends over 12 amino acids. Germline CDR1 MDHEN, CDR2 SYDVKM. V was cut by 2 bases and J by 7 bases, with 5 bases left in between.

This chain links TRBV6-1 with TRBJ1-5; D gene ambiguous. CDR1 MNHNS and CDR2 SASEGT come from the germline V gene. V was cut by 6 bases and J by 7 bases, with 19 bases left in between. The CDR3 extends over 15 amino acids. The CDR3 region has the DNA TGTGCCAGCAGGAGAGCGGCCGGGTCTAACCAGCCCCAGCATTTT. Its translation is CASRRAAGSNQPQHF.

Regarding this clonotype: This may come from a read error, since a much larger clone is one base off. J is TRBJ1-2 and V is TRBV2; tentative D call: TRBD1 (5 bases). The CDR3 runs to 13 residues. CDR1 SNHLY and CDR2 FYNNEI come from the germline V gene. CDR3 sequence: CASSLGTSYGYAF. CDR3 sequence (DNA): TGTGCCAGCAGTTTGGGGACGAGCTATGGCTACGCCTTC. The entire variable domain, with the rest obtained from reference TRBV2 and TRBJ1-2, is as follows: EPEVTQTPSHQVTQMGQEVILRCVPISNHLYFYWYRQILGQKVEFLVSFYNNEISEKSEIFDDQFSVERPDGSNFTLKIRSTKLEDSAMYFCASSLGTSYGYAFGSGTRLTVV.

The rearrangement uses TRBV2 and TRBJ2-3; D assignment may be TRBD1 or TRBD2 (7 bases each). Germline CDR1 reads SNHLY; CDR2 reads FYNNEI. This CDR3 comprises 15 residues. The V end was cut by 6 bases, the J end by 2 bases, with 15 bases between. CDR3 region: CASRNRGLSTDTQYF. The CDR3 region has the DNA TGTGCCAGCAGGAACAGGGGACTATCCACAGATACGCAGTATTTT.

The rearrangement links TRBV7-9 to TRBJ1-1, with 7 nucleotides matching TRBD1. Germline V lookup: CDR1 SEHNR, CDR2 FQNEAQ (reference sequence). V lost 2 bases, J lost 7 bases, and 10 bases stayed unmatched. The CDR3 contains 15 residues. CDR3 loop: CASSLTTGAGDEAFF. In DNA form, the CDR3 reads TGTGCCAGCAGCTTAACCACAGGGGCCGGGGATGAAGCTTTCTTT.

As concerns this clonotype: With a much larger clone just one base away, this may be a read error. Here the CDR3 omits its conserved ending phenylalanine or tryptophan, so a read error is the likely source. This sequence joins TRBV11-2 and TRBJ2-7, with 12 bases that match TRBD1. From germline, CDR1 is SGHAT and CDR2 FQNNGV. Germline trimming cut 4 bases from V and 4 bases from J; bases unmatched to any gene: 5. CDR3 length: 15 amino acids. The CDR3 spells CASSSPGQGAYEQYL. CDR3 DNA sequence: TGTGCCAGCAGCTCTCCGGGACAGGGGGCATACGAGCAGTACCTC.

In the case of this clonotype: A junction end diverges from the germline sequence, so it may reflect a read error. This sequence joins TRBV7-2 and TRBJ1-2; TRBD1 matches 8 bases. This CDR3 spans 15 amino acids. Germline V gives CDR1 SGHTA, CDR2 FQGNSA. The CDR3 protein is CAGSFPGQEMWGYTF. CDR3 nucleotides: TGTGCCGGCAGCTTCCCGGGACAGGAGATGTGGGGCTACACCTTC.

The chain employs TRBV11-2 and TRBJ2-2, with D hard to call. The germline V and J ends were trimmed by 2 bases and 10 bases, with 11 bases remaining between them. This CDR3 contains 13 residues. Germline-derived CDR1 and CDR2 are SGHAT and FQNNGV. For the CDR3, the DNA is TGTGCCAGCAGCTTAAACTCGGGCGCGGAGCTGTTTTTT. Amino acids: CASSLNSGAELFF.

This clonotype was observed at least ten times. The CDR3 sequence: CASTVGDGLAHEQYF. The CDR3 coding sequence is TGTGCCAGCACCGTAGGGGATGGCCTAGCGCACGAGCAGTACTTC. The V and J genes are TRBV28 and TRBJ2-7; perhaps TRBD2 as D (6 bases). Germline V gene data show CDR1 as MDHEN and CDR2 as SYDVKM. The germline V and J ends were trimmed by 7 bases and 5 bases, with 21 bases remaining between them. This CDR3 contains 15 residues.

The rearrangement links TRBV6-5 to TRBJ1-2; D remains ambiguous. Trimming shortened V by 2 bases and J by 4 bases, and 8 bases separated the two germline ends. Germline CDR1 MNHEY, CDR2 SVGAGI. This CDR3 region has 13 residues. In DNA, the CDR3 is TGTGCCAGCAGTTACGAGGGTGGCTATGGCTACACCTTC. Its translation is CASSYEGGYGYTF.

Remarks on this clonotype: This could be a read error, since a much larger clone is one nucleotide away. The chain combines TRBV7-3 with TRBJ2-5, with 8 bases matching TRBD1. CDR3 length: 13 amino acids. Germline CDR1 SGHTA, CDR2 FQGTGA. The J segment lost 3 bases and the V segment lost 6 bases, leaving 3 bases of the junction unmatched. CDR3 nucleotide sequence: TGTGCCAGCAGTAAGACAGGGGAAGAGACCCAGTACTTC. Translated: CASSKTGEETQYF.

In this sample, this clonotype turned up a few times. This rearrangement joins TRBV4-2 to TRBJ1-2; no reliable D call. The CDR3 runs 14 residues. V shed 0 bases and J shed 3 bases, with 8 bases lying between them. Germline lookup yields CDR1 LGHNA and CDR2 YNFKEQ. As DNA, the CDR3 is TGTGCCAGCAGCCAAGAGGGTGGGGACTATGGCTACACCTTC. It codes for CASSQEGGDYGYTF.

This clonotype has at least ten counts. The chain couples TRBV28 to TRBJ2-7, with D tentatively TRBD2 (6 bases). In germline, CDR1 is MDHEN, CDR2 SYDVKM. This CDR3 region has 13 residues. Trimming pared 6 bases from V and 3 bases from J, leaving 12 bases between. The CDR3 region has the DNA TGTGCCAGCAGATCCGGAGGGGACTACGAGCAGTACTTC. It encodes CASRSGGDYEQYF.

This CDR3 is CASSPDRVETQYF. CDR3 nucleotide sequence: TGCGCCAGCAGCCCCGACAGGGTTGAGACCCAGTACTTC. The rearrangement uses TRBV5-1 and TRBJ2-5; TRBD1 matches 7 bases. The CDR3 consists of 13 residues. The trim removed 4 bases at V and 5 bases at J, leaving 5 bases unmatched. Looked up from germline, CDR1 is SGHRS and CDR2 is YFSETQ.

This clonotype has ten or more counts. CDR3 nucleotide sequence: TGTGCCAGCAGTTTAGCCACCCCTGGACTAGCGGGAGAGTACTTC. Protein: CASSLATPGLAGEYF. V is TRBV27 and J is TRBJ2-7; TRBD2 agrees at 13 bases. V was pared by 2 bases and J by 11 bases, with 9 bases of the junction left unmatched. The CDR3 contains 15 residues. The germline V gene encodes CDR1 MNHEY and CDR2 SMNVEV (reference sequence).